The T cell receptor beta chain described here comes from a study of blood T cell repertoires in COVID-19. Study at large: Samples of COVID-19 (acute and convalescent) were obtained from the United States, Italy and Spain.

Authors' data handling: Amplification with reference gene primers provided the estimates of nucleated cell counts. Using immunoSEQ multiplex PCR, the repertoire was profiled, and TCRdb retains in-frame clones only, with some absent. V and J calls and clone size are given by that table; D and trimming were obtained from the DNA. Counted here are 84,000 or so clones, about four fifths occurring once; the ten biggest clones make up 12%. The CDR3 contains 15 residues. Germline CDR1 is SGHKS and CDR2 is YYEKEE (reference sequence). The V and J ends lost 4 bases and 6 bases, in that order; junction bases with no gene match: 10.

The V call is TRBV5-5, the J call TRBJ2-7; TRBD2 matches at 10 bases. Sequencing input: peripheral blood. The sequence derives from a woman aged 40 to 55 with active or convalescent COVID-19. The CDR3 is CASSPRVAGGGEQYF. DNA of the CDR3: TGTGCCAGCAGCCCTAGGGTAGCGGGAGGTGGCGAGCAGTACTTC.